The clone carrying this T cell receptor (beta chain) appeared many times. In TCRdb, the 5' RACE reads were re-called with MiXCR into one record per CDR3 protein. In the table there are 200,000 or so distinct CDR3 sequences, 15% to 20% of which are singletons. The sample belongs to a study of CD8 T cells in ankylosing spondylitis. This CDR3 has 15 amino acids. Unmatched junction bases numbered 10, after V lost 2 bases and J lost 6 bases. CDR1 and CDR2 from the germline V gene are SQVTM and ANQGSEA. This TCR was sampled from a male donor under 30 with ankylosing spondylitis or in good health (not recorded which). The rearrangement links TRBV29-1 to TRBJ2-1, with 7 bases lining up with TRBD1. The sequenced material came from blood, either unsorted or a sorted T cell fraction (not recorded which). CDR3 coding DNA: TGCAGCGTTGAATGGAAGGCAGGGGGAAGCAATGAGCAGTTCTTC. It encodes CSVEWKAGGSNEQFF.